Detailed here is one T cell receptor beta chain. Cohort placement rested on clinical history that participants reported themselves. Per the original methods: Estimates of nucleated cell counts were drawn from the amplification of reference gene primers. Only in-frame clones appear in the TCRdb table, and some are missing; sequencing was by immunoSEQ multiplex PCR. V, J and clone size reflect that table, while D and trimming were determined from the DNA. Of 210,000 or so clones in the sample, approximately 80% were seen once. The sample originates from a study of blood T cell repertoires in COVID-19. Germline V gene lookup returns CDR1 SGHRS and CDR2 YFSETQ. V was clipped by 0 bases and J by 7 bases, with 6 bases between them. The CDR3 contains 12 residues.

This receptor was taken from a man aged 30 to 39 with acute COVID-19. The rearrangement uses TRBV5-1 and TRBJ2-3; D gene ambiguous. The specimen was PBMCs or T cells enriched from blood (not recorded which). CDR3 region: CASSLGENTQYF. Here the CDR3 DNA reads TGCGCCAGCAGCTTGGGTGAGAATACGCAGTATTTT.